A single sample gave rise to the 18 T cell receptor beta chains below, sequenced in a study of cytomegalovirus exposure and HLA in healthy donors. The method was immunoSEQ multiplex PCR; TCRdb's version includes in-frame clones alone and lacks a portion of them. The sample has 110,000 or so clones, roughly nine tenths seen once. The sequencing sample was made of PBMCs. All receptors come from a woman under 30 in good health and CMV-seropositive.

The chain recombines TRBV21-1 with TRBJ2-7; no DNA check was done on the table's D call, TRBD2. TRBV21-1 is a pseudogene segment. The CDR3 spans 14 residues. The CDR3 DNA reads as TGTGCCAGCAGCGGGCTAGCGGGCCCCTACGAGCAGTACTTC. Its translation is CASSGLAGPYEQYF.

The CDR3 here is CASSQLGAYGYTF. The CDR3 nucleotides read TGTGCCAGCAGCCAATTGGGGGCCTATGGCTACACCTTC. V usage is TRBV11-3 and J usage is TRBJ1-2, with a weak D call TRBD1 (6 bases). Germline lookup yields CDR1 SGHNT and CDR2 YENEEA. This CDR3 comprises 13 residues. Trimming pared 5 bases from V and 4 bases from J, leaving 11 bases between.

The rearrangement joins TRBV6-1 to TRBJ2-1; 8 nucleotides align to TRBD1. J was trimmed by 3 bases and V by 7 bases; bases with no gene match: 8. The germline V gene has CDR1 MNHNS and CDR2 SASEGT. The CDR3 runs to 15 residues. CDR3: CASTDSQGGYNEQFF. The CDR3 DNA follows: TGTGCCAGCACTGACTCACAGGGGGGCTACAATGAGCAGTTCTTC.

The genes are TRBV4-1 and TRBJ2-7; 8 bases match TRBD1. Losses at the gene ends were 2 bases for V and 5 bases for J; bases not matched to a gene: 5. Germline V lookup: CDR1 MGHRA, CDR2 YSYEKL. The CDR3 spans 14 residues. CDR3 loop: CASSQRMTGDEQYF. CDR3 bases: TGCGCCAGCAGCCAAAGAATGACAGGGGACGAGCAGTACTTC.

The V gene is TRBV7-3, the J gene TRBJ1-1; no clear D. Trimming removed 5 bases from V and 4 bases from J, with 11 bases in between. Germline assignment: CDR1 SGHTA and CDR2 FQGTGA. CDR3 length: 13 amino acids. The CDR3: CASSPGVSTEAFF. The CDR3 DNA is TGTGCCAGCAGCCCCGGTGTGTCCACTGAAGCTTTCTTT.

V usage is TRBV6-1 and J usage is TRBJ2-1; tentatively, D is TRBD2 (6 bases). The CDR3 is 15 residues long. V gave up 6 bases and J gave up 6 bases, with 18 bases separating them. The germline V gene has CDR1 MNHNS and CDR2 SASEGT. The DNA for the CDR3 is TGTGCCAGCAGCGCATTGAGGCGGGGCCCCAATGAGCAGTTCTTC. It specifies CASSALRRGPNEQFF.

The J gene is TRBJ1-2, the V gene TRBV5-1; D possibly corresponds to TRBD1 (5 bases). Germline CDR1 SGHRS, CDR2 YFSETQ. Trimming took 0 bases from V and 6 from J, leaving 15 bases between them. The CDR3 is made up of 15 amino acids. The chain's CDR3 is CASSLEAAGPHGYTF. The CDR3 DNA reads TGCGCCAGCAGCTTGGAAGCAGCAGGGCCTCATGGCTACACCTTC.

The gene calls are TRBV30 and TRBJ2-7, with D possibly being TRBD2 (6 bases). Trimming left V 8 bases short and J 3 bases short, with 17 bases between. Germline CDR1 GTSNPN, CDR2 SVGIG (reference sequence). The CDR3 sequence is 13 residues long. CDR3 in amino acids: CAGSRGMVYEQYF. Here the CDR3 DNA reads TGTGCCGGCTCGCGCGGGATGGTCTACGAGCAGTACTTC.

CDR3 protein: CASRGTGGSGANVLTF. The CDR3, as DNA: TGTGCCAGCAGGGGGACAGGGGGCTCTGGGGCCAACGTCCTGACTTTC. This chain links TRBV2 with TRBJ2-6, with TRBD1 identical over 11 bases. V was pared by 6 bases and J by 0 bases, with 1 base of the junction left unmatched. This CDR3 is 16 amino acids long. CDR1 is SNHLY and CDR2 is FYNNEI in the germline V gene.

This chain joins TRBV6-5 and TRBJ1-3; 7 bases match TRBD1. Germline trimming cut 2 bases from V and 2 bases from J; bases unmatched to any gene: 3. The length of the CDR3 is 15 residues. Germline CDR1 and CDR2: MNHEY and SVGAGI. The CDR3 region is CASSYNRGPGNTIYF. The CDR3, as DNA: TGTGCCAGCAGTTACAACAGGGGACCTGGAAACACCATATATTTT.

This chain links TRBV5-6 with TRBJ2-7; D perhaps matches TRBD2 (5 bases). The CDR3 runs 13 residues. V lost 4 bases and J 7 bases, leaving 15 bases between the germline ends. In germline, CDR1 is SGHDT, CDR2 YYEEEE. The CDR3: CASSPTLDGEQYF. The CDR3 bases are TGTGCCAGCAGCCCAACACTAGACGGGGAGCAGTACTTC.

This clone has only a few counts. The chain links TRBV10-3 to TRBJ1-1, with TRBD1 as a possible D gene (5 bases). Looked up from germline, CDR1 is ENHRY and CDR2 is SYGVKD. The CDR3 contains 12 residues. V lost 6 bases, J lost 4 bases, and 9 bases lay in between. CDR3 region: CAISGGGTEAFF. The DNA of the CDR3 is TGTGCCATCAGCGGGGGAGGCACTGAAGCTTTCTTT.

This chain joins TRBV28 and TRBJ1-1, with D possibly being TRBD1 (5 bases). Germline V CDR1 and CDR2: MDHEN, SYDVKM. The ends were cut back, 3 bases at V and 4 bases at J, with 12 bases in the middle. The CDR3 sequence is 14 residues long. CDR3 in DNA: TGTGCCAGCAGTTTTAGGGGTCTTGGCACTGAAGCTTTCTTT. Amino acid sequence: CASSFRGLGTEAFF.

The genes are TRBV5-1 and TRBJ1-3; D is unresolved. Looked up from germline, CDR1 is SGHRS and CDR2 is YFSETQ. Trimming removed 8 bases at V and 4 bases at J, with 13 bases between. CDR3 length equals 13 residues. CDR3 loop: CASWESSGNTIYF. The CDR3 nucleotides read TGCGCCAGTTGGGAGAGCTCAGGAAACACCATATATTTT.

The rearrangement links TRBV7-8 to TRBJ2-1; 7 bases align to TRBD1. The CDR3 extends over 14 amino acids. Germline CDR1 is SGHVS and CDR2 is FQNEAQ. The V and J ends lost 3 bases and 9 bases, in that order; junction bases with no gene match: 8. CDR3 amino acids: CASSFATGVVEQFF. CDR3 coding DNA: TGTGCCAGCAGCTTCGCAACAGGGGTAGTTGAGCAGTTCTTC.

V and J are TRBV9 and TRBJ2-1; no clear D. Trimming removed 3 bases at V and 9 bases at J, with 10 bases between. The CDR3 is made up of 12 amino acids. The germline CDR1 and CDR2 sequences are SGDLS and YYNGEE. CDR3: CASSAESSEQFF. CDR3 bases: TGTGCCAGCAGCGCCGAAAGTAGTGAGCAGTTCTTC.

This clone showed up just a few times. The chain uses TRBV6-1 and TRBJ2-1, with a possible D match to TRBD2 (6 bases). The V end lost 1 base, the J end lost 4 bases, and 11 bases lay between the germline ends. The CDR3 is 15 amino acids. Germline V gene lookup returns CDR1 MNHNS and CDR2 SASEGT. The CDR3 loop reads CASSEEVAAYNEQFF. The DNA for the CDR3 is TGTGCCAGCAGTGAAGAGGTAGCGGCGTACAATGAGCAGTTCTTC.

The chain couples TRBV5-6 to TRBJ2-1; a possible D gene is TRBD2 (6 bases). Germline CDR1 SGHDT, CDR2 YYEEEE. This CDR3 region has 19 residues. V dropped 6 bases and J dropped 0 bases, with 25 bases sitting between them. The CDR3 here is CASTIAEKPSKSSYNEQFF. The CDR3 region has the DNA TGTGCCAGCACCATAGCGGAGAAACCATCGAAAAGCTCCTACAATGAGCAGTTCTTC.